This T cell receptor beta chain was sequenced during a study of technical replicates of blood from a few donors. Germline assignment: CDR1 SEHNR and CDR2 FQNEAQ (reference sequence). The CDR3 length is 14 residues. Trimming removed 5 bases at V and 6 bases at J, with 16 bases between. The assay was immunoSEQ multiplex PCR, and TCRdb's table has in-frame clones only and misses some. The sample lists about 69,000 clones, around 90% occurring once. The specimen sequenced was PBMCs. This sequence joins TRBV7-9 and TRBJ1-1, with unresolved D. This receptor was obtained from a human donor in good health. Some clones in this sample may be carry-over from other donors' samples. CDR3 DNA: TGTGCCAGCAGCCCATGGGCCCTAATCGCTGAAGCTTTCTTT. This codes for CASSPWALIAEAFF. The whole variable domain, remainder taken from reference TRBV7-9 and TRBJ1-1, is DTGVSQNPRHKITKRGQNVTFRCDPISEHNRLYWYRQTLGQGPEFLTYFQNEAQLEKSRLLSDRFSAERPKGSFSTLEIQRTEQGDSAMYLCASSPWALIAEAFFGQGTRLTVV.